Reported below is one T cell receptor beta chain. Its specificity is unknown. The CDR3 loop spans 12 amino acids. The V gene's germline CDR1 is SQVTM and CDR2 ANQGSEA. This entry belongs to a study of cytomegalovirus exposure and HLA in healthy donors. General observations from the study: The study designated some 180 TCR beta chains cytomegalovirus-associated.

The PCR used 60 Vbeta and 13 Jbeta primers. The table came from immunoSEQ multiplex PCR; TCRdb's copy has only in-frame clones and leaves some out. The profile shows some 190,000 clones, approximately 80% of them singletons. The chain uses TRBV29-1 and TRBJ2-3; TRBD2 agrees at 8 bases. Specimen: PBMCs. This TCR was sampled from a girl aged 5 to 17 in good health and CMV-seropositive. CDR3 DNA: TGCGGGACTAGTACTAGCACAGATACGCAGTATTTT. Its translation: CGTSTSTDTQYF.